What follows are 10 T cell receptor beta chains derived from one specimen sequenced in a study of T cell clonality in common variable immunodeficiency. Here immunoSEQ multiplex PCR was the method, and the copy in TCRdb shows in-frame clones only, minus some. Observed in the sample are 35,000 to 55,000 clones, none of them singletons. Sequencing was done on a sample of peripheral blood mononuclear cells. The receptors derive from a person between 18 and 69 years old in good health.

The sample holds many counts of this clone. Read data end 3 residues before the CDR3 end; the end is taken from the germline J gene. The genes are TRBV29-1 and TRBJ1-2; 11 bases agree with TRBD1. The CDR3 has 14 residues. J gave up 2 bases and V 3 bases, and 2 bases lay outside the gene matches. CDR1 is SQVTM, CDR2 ANQGSEA, per germline. CDR3 DNA, as far as it was read: TGCAGCGTTGAGGGGACAGGGGGGAACTATGGC. Translating it yields CSVEGTGGNYG. The whole CDR3 sequence reads CSVEGTGGNYGYTF.

This clone was observed at least ten times. The read finishes 3 residues shy of the CDR3 end, and the germline J gene is used to complete it. The chain is built from TRBV18 and TRBJ2-7, with 8 bases identical to TRBD1. Germline lookup yields CDR1 KGHSH and CDR2 LQKENI. Unmatched junction bases numbered 3, after V lost 6 bases and J lost 5 bases. The CDR3 is made up of 12 amino acids. The sequenced CDR3 bases are TGTGCCAGCTCCCAGGGGGCCCACGAG. Translation: CASSQGAHE. The entire CDR3 protein is CASSQGAHEQYF. The whole variable domain, filled in from reference TRBV18 and TRBJ2-7, reads NAGVMQNPRHLVRRRGQEARLRCSPMKGHSHVYWYRQLPEEGLKFMVYLQKENIIDESGMPKERFSAEFPKEGPSILRIQQVVRGDSAAYFCASSQGAHEQYFGPGTRLTVT.

At least ten counts were recorded for this clone. The CDR3 end is not reached by the read, which stops 3 residues before it; the germline J gene fills it in. The chain joins TRBV11-3 to TRBJ2-3, with D unresolved. With 3 bases removed from V and 2 bases from J, the gap between germline ends came to 9 bases. This CDR3 contains 14 residues. CDR1 and CDR2 from the germline V gene are SGHNT and YENEEA. The sequenced CDR3 bases are TGTGCCAGCAGCTTGGGCCAGAACACAGATACG. It encodes CASSLGQNTDT. The full CDR3 sequence reads CASSLGQNTDTQYF.

This clone was recorded many times. The read halts 3 residues ahead of the CDR3 end, with the missing end drawn from the germline J gene. This chain uses TRBV28 with TRBJ2-7, with a possible D match to TRBD1 (5 bases). The CDR3 spans 14 residues. V gave up 7 bases and J gave up 2 bases, with 15 bases separating them. Germline V gene data show CDR1 as MDHEN and CDR2 as SYDVKM. CDR3: CASISGASAYEQYF. The part of the CDR3 DNA that was read is TGTGCCAGCATCTCTGGGGCGTCCGCCTACGAG.

In this sample, this clone turned up many times. Incomplete CDR3 DNA: TGTGCCATCTCCCGGGCAGGGCTGAACACTGAA. As protein: CAISRAGLNTE. The full CDR3 protein reads CAISRAGLNTEAFF. The chain combines TRBV10-3 with TRBJ1-1; maybe TRBD1 (5 bases). Sequencing ends 3 residues short of the CDR3 end; the germline J gene provides the rest. Germline V gene sequence: CDR1 ENHRY, CDR2 SYGVKD. This CDR3 contains 14 residues. The germline V and J ends were trimmed by 8 bases and 0 bases, with 13 bases remaining between them.

The sample holds many counts of this clone. From the germline J gene comes the end of the CDR3, since the read stops 3 residues before it. This rearrangement joins TRBV19 to TRBJ1-5; D may be TRBD1 (5 bases). CDR1 is LNHDA and CDR2 is SQIVND in the germline V gene (reference sequence). This CDR3 contains 13 residues. V was trimmed by 9 bases and J by 4 bases, leaving 13 bases between them. The part of the CDR3 DNA that was read is TGTGCCAGCACTCAAGGGGTTAATCAGCCC. As protein: CASTQGVNQP. The CDR3 in full is CASTQGVNQPQHF.

This clone was detected ten times or more. The CDR3 end lies 3 residues beyond the end of the read and is filled in from the germline J gene. The rearrangement links TRBV6-2 or TRBV6-3 to TRBJ1-1; D remains unclear. V lost 2 bases, J lost 7 bases, and 11 bases lay in between. The CDR3 length is 13 residues. CDR1 is MNHEY, CDR2 SVGEGT, per germline. The covered CDR3 bases are TGTGCCAGCAGTTACCCCGGGAGCGGTGAA. It codes for CASSYPGSGE. The entire CDR3 reads CASSYPGSGEAFF.

This clone was seen many times. The CDR3 end is not reached by the read, which stops 3 residues before it; the germline J gene fills it in. The chain joins TRBV20-1 to TRBJ2-2; D unresolved. Germline loops: CDR1 DFQATT, CDR2 SNEGSKA (reference sequence). V gave up 0 bases and J gave up 4 bases, with 9 bases separating them. There are 14 residues in the CDR3. Incomplete CDR3 DNA: TGCAGTGCTAGAGATCCCCGTTCCACCGGGGAG. Translation gives CSARDPRSTGE. The CDR3 in its entirety is CSARDPRSTGELFF.

This clone was observed at least ten times. The sequenced fragment ends 3 residues before the CDR3 boundary, so the rest is inferred from the germline J gene. This rearrangement joins TRBV5-6 to TRBJ2-7, with D unresolved. V was clipped by 4 bases and J by 3 bases, with 8 bases between them. The V gene's germline CDR1 is SGHDT and CDR2 YYEEEE. This CDR3 region has 12 residues. The sequenced CDR3 bases are TGTGCCAGCAGCCTTCAGTACTACGAG. It translates to CASSLQYYE. In full, the CDR3 reads CASSLQYYEQYF.

This clone has a count of ten or more. The read comes to an end 3 residues before the CDR3 does, leaving the germline J gene to fill in the end. This chain joins TRBV2 and TRBJ2-1, with TRBD1 identical over 8 bases. From germline, CDR1 is SNHLY and CDR2 FYNNEI. V shed 5 bases, J shed 6 bases, and the junction held 9 bases outside the gene matches. CDR3 length: 15 residues. The CDR3 spells CASSPSGGIRNEQFF. CDR3 DNA, as far as it was read: TGTGCCAGCAGTCCCTCAGGGGGCATACGCAATGAG.